One sample yielded the 21 T cell receptor beta chains listed below, sequenced in a study of blood T cells in healthy people across ages. A sample-barcoded 5' primer and a J-beta primer mix were used in a second PCR of roughly 7 to 11 cycles. MiXCR, applied by TCRdb to the 5' RACE reads, yields one record per CDR3 protein. In the table there are about 1.8 million distinct CDR3 sequences, around 50% of which are singletons. Sequenced: blood. The receptor set was obtained from a woman aged 40 to 50 in good health.

This chain links TRBV12-3 or TRBV12-4 with TRBJ2-5; D possibly corresponds to TRBD1 (6 bases). This CDR3 has 15 residues. V lost 5 bases, J lost 2 bases, and 15 bases lay in between. The CDR3 loop is CASSTNQGPQETQYF. CDR3 sequence (DNA): TGTGCCAGCAGTACCAATCAGGGGCCGCAAGAGACCCAGTACTTC.

Only a few counts were recorded for this clonotype. This rearrangement joins TRBV4-3 to TRBJ2-1, with TRBD1 as a possible D gene (6 bases). Germline CDR1 and CDR2: LGHNA and YSLEER. The CDR3 consists of 16 residues. Trimming cost V 0 bases and J 0 bases, with 9 bases left between them. Here the CDR3 DNA reads TGCGCCAGCAGCCAAGACACAGGGAGCTCCTACAATGAGCAGTTCTTC. Protein sequence: CASSQDTGSSYNEQFF.

The V gene is TRBV5-5, the J gene TRBJ1-4, with 7 bases fitting TRBD1. Germline V gene lookup returns CDR1 SGHKS and CDR2 YYEKEE (reference sequence). The trim removed 0 bases at V and 4 bases at J, leaving 6 bases unmatched. The CDR3 spans 16 residues. CDR3 sequence: CASSLEGARLNEKLFF. In nucleotides, the CDR3 is TGTGCCAGCAGCTTGGAGGGGGCGCGCCTTAATGAAAAACTGTTTTTT.

V gene TRBV6-2 or TRBV6-3 combines with J gene TRBJ2-3, with a possible D match to TRBD1 (6 bases). From germline, CDR1 is MNHEY and CDR2 SVGEGT. V lost 1 base to trimming and J lost 5 bases, with 16 bases between them. CDR3 length equals 16 residues. The CDR3 loop reads CASSYLGGLGGDTQYF. CDR3 sequence (DNA): TGTGCCAGCAGTTACTTAGGGGGTCTAGGCGGAGATACGCAGTATTTT.

V usage is TRBV2 and J usage is TRBJ2-5; TRBD1 aligns across 8 bases. In germline, CDR1 is SNHLY, CDR2 FYNNEI. The trim removed 6 bases at V and 5 bases at J, leaving 5 bases unmatched. This CDR3 contains 13 residues. CDR3 nucleotides: TGTGCCAGCAGGGACAGGGCAGTTGAGACCCAGTACTTC. Its protein product is CASRDRAVETQYF.

V usage is TRBV28 and J usage is TRBJ2-7; D not resolved. With 4 bases removed from V and 0 bases from J, the gap between germline ends came to 19 bases. Looked up from germline, CDR1 is MDHEN and CDR2 is SYDVKM. The length of the CDR3 is 17 residues. CDR3 loop: CASSSTTAAYSSYEQYF. The DNA for the CDR3 is TGTGCCAGCAGTTCAACTACGGCGGCATACAGCTCCTACGAGCAGTACTTC.

The chain has TRBV20-1 and TRBJ1-1; D gene uncertain. Trimming left V 1 base short and J 3 bases short, with 9 bases between. CDR1 DFQATT and CDR2 SNEGSKA come from the germline V gene (reference sequence). The CDR3 contains 13 residues. The CDR3 loop is CSARGKWDTEAFF. The CDR3 nucleotides are TGCAGTGCTAGAGGCAAATGGGACACTGAAGCTTTCTTT.

The gene calls are TRBV2 and TRBJ2-1; D perhaps matches TRBD2 (7 bases). The CDR3 length is 15 residues. The V end was cut by 7 bases, the J end by 6 bases, with 19 bases between. Per the germline V gene, CDR1 is SNHLY and CDR2 is FYNNEI. The CDR3 nucleotides read TGTGCCAGCAATGGCGGGGGCGGCATGGGCAATGAGCAGTTCTTC. It translates to CASNGGGGMGNEQFF.

The chain joins TRBV6-1 to TRBJ2-7; D gene unclear. The tail of the sequence fits TRBJ2-4 better, so the J call may be wrong. The CDR3 is made up of 13 amino acids. Germline loops: CDR1 MNHNS, CDR2 SASEGT. The CDR3 loop is CATRTSAKNIQYF. Here the CDR3 DNA reads TGTGCCACCCGGACGTCAGCCAAAAACATTCAGTACTTC.

This clonotype was observed many times. The chain employs TRBV12-3 or TRBV12-4 and TRBJ2-5; 9 bases agree with TRBD2. V lost 1 base, J lost 6 bases, and 6 bases stayed unmatched. The CDR3 covers 15 residues. CDR3 residues: CASSLGGLATQTQYF. The DNA of the CDR3 is TGTGCCAGCAGTTTAGGAGGACTAGCGACCCAGACCCAGTACTTC.

There are a few counts of this clonotype. The gene calls are TRBV6-1 and TRBJ2-5, with a possible D match to TRBD2 (5 bases). CDR3 length equals 16 residues. Germline V gene lookup returns CDR1 MNHNS and CDR2 SASEGT. Trimming removed 1 base at V and 4 bases at J, with 16 bases between. The CDR3 DNA is TGTGCCAGCAGTGAAGTTGGACCGGGATTACTAGAGACCCAGTACTTC. It specifies CASSEVGPGLLETQYF.

V is TRBV2 and J is TRBJ2-7, with D perhaps TRBD1 or TRBD2 (5 bases each). CDR1 is SNHLY and CDR2 is FYNNEI in the germline V gene. CDR3 length: 14 residues. Trimming pared 7 bases from V and 2 bases from J, leaving 15 bases between. CDR3 DNA sequence: TGTGCCAGCACCTGGGACCGAAGGACCTACGAGCAGTACTTC. It specifies CASTWDRRTYEQYF.

This clonotype was detected once. The CDR3 is CAVRGRGGPDTQYF. The CDR3 DNA follows: TGTGCCGTGAGGGGGCGGGGGGGCCCTGATACGCAGTATTTT. V and J are TRBV5-6 and TRBJ2-3; 9 bases fit TRBD2. This CDR3 comprises 14 residues. The trim removed 10 bases at V and 6 bases at J, leaving 12 bases unmatched. CDR1 SGHDT and CDR2 YYEEEE come from the germline V gene. Drawing the rest from reference TRBV5-6 and TRBJ2-3, the complete variable domain is DAGVTQSPTHLIKTRGQQVTLRCSPKSGHDTVSWYQQALGQGPQFIFQYYEEEERQRGNFPDRFSGHQFPNYSSELNVNALLLGDSALYLCAVRGRGGPDTQYFGPGTRLTVL.

The V gene is TRBV2, the J gene TRBJ2-4; D call uncertain. CDR1 is SNHLY and CDR2 is FYNNEI in the germline V gene. The length of the CDR3 is 11 residues. Trimming took 8 bases from V and 3 from J, leaving 5 bases between them. The CDR3 loop is CASLNKNIQYF. The CDR3 DNA reads TGTGCCAGCCTAAACAAAAACATTCAGTACTTC.

The chain uses TRBV6-2 or TRBV6-3 and TRBJ2-7; D unresolved. V shed 2 bases and J shed 6 bases, with 11 bases lying between them. The length of the CDR3 is 13 residues. Germline loops: CDR1 MNHEY, CDR2 SVGEGT. CDR3 DNA sequence: TGTGCCAGCAGTTACGAACGGCTTCGCGAGCAGTACTTC. Protein: CASSYERLREQYF.

This clonotype was detected only once. The V and J genes are TRBV6-2 or TRBV6-3 and TRBJ2-1; D unclear. The CDR3 has 15 amino acids. From germline, CDR1 is MNHEY and CDR2 SVGEGT. V dropped 6 bases and J dropped 13 bases, with 25 bases sitting between them. The CDR3 reads CASSPLRNSQETQFF. CDR3 in DNA: TGTGCCAGCAGCCCCCTGAGGAACAGCCAAGAGACCCAGTTCTTC.

The chain has TRBV19 and TRBJ2-5; D is perhaps TRBD1 (6 bases). The germline CDR1 and CDR2 sequences are LNHDA and SQIVND (reference sequence). This CDR3 has 14 amino acids. The ends were cut back, 3 bases at V and 5 bases at J, with 13 bases in the middle. Here the CDR3 DNA reads TGTGCCAGTAGTATCGGGACAACCCTGGAGACCCAGTACTTC. Protein sequence: CASSIGTTLETQYF.

This clonotype was seen more than once but under ten times. DNA for the CDR3: TGTGCCAGCTTCGACGCAGGGGGAGAGACCCAGTACTTC. As protein: CASFDAGGETQYF. The rearrangement uses TRBV28 and TRBJ2-5; 7 positions match TRBD1. The CDR3 loop spans 13 amino acids. Trimming at V came to 8 bases and at J to 4 bases, leaving 7 bases not matched to a gene. From germline, CDR1 is MDHEN and CDR2 SYDVKM.

The chain combines TRBV10-3 with TRBJ2-1; a weak D match, TRBD2 (5 bases). The CDR3 has 15 residues. Germline V CDR1 and CDR2: ENHRY, SYGVKD. V was cut by 8 bases and J by 0 bases, with 14 bases left in between. CDR3: CAIPEGLASYNEQFF. CDR3 DNA: TGTGCCATCCCCGAGGGTTTAGCCTCCTACAATGAGCAGTTCTTC.

CDR3 nucleotides: TGTGCCAGCAGTGAAGACGGCCATTCGACCTACGAGCAGTACTTC. This gives the protein CASSEDGHSTYEQYF. The chain is built from TRBV6-1 and TRBJ2-4; D gene uncertain. The end of the DNA is better explained by TRBJ2-7, so the J call may be wrong. The CDR3 length is 15 residues. The germline gives CDR1 MNHNS, CDR2 SASEGT.

This clonotype was seen a few times. This chain joins TRBV20-1 and TRBJ2-4; 7 bases map to TRBD2. Germline-derived CDR1 and CDR2 are DFQATT and SNEGSKA (reference sequence). V lost 6 bases and J lost 0; bases outside the gene matches: 8. CDR3 length: 15 residues. The CDR3 spells CSAGGKTVAKNIQYF. The CDR3 DNA follows: TGCAGTGCCGGGGGGAAGACAGTAGCCAAAAACATTCAGTACTTC.